Listed here are 26 T cell receptor beta chains from one sample, sequenced in a study of T cells in Graves' hyperthyroidism and ophthalmopathy. Amplification of TCR beta CDR3 regions was performed using RNA transcripts as template. With the HTBI primer set, the TCR CDR3 went through a first round of RT-PCR. Each CDR3 protein gets one entry after TCRdb re-called the multiplex PCR reads with MiXCR. This table holds 250,000 to 300,000 distinct CDR3 sequences, approximately 15% found once. Sequencing was performed on blood. All receptors derive from a woman aged 40 to 55 with Graves' hyperthyroidism that later progressed to Graves' ophthalmopathy.

This clonotype occurred many times. The chain combines TRBV25-1 with TRBJ2-3; 10 bases line up with TRBD2. The J segment lost 3 bases and the V segment lost 1 base, leaving 4 bases of the junction unmatched. CDR3 length: 16 amino acids. In germline, CDR1 is MGHDK, CDR2 SYGVNS. The CDR3 DNA reads TGTGCCAGCAGTGAATCCCTAGCGGGAGCTACAGATACGCAGTATTTT. Its protein is CASSESLAGATDTQYF.

This clonotype was detected ten times or more. J is TRBJ2-1 and V is TRBV5-1; TRBD2 aligns across 8 bases. The ends lost 0 bases at V and 1 base at J; junction bases unmatched: 3. This CDR3 has 16 amino acids. Looked up from germline, CDR1 is SGHRS and CDR2 is YFSETQ. This CDR3 reads CASSLAPSGSYNEQFF. CDR3 DNA sequence: TGCGCCAGCAGCTTGGCCCCTAGCGGGTCCTACAATGAGCAGTTCTTC.

Points on this clonotype: A read error may be the cause here, since a much bigger clone is one base away. CDR3 residues: CSLLKTSYNEQFF. The CDR3 DNA follows: TGCAGCCTTTTGAAGACATCCTACAATGAGCAGTTCTTC. The gene calls are TRBV20-1 and TRBJ2-1, with unresolved D. The CDR3 consists of 13 residues. Germline V gene data show CDR1 as DFQATT and CDR2 as SNEGSKA (reference sequence).

The chain is built from TRBV7-8 and TRBJ1-5; tentative D call: TRBD1 (6 bases). CDR1 and CDR2 (germline): SGHVS, FQNEAQ. CDR3 length: 15 residues. Trimming cost V 2 bases and J 2 bases, with 10 bases left between them. The CDR3 DNA reads as TGTGCCAGCAGCTTATGGGACACAGGCAATCAGCCCCAGCATTTT. Amino acid sequence: CASSLWDTGNQPQHF.

In this sample, this clonotype turned up many times. The chain recombines TRBV6-1 with TRBJ2-1, with D possibly TRBD2 on 5 matching bases. The CDR3 is 16 residues long. Trimming stripped 5 bases from V and 8 bases from J, with 22 bases between. Germline V CDR1 and CDR2: MNHNS, SASEGT. CDR3 sequence reads: CASSLRALTARDEQFF. The DNA for the CDR3 is TGTGCCAGCAGTCTCCGGGCCCTAACTGCGCGGGATGAGCAGTTCTTC.

The CDR3 nucleotides are TGCGCCAGCAGCTTCGGGAGGGTCAACACCGGGGAGCTGTTTTTT. It yields the protein CASSFGRVNTGELFF. The chain couples TRBV5-1 to TRBJ2-2; TRBD2 agrees at 8 bases. This CDR3 contains 15 residues. V was pared by 2 bases and J by 2 bases, with 2 bases of the junction left unmatched. Germline lookup yields CDR1 SGHRS and CDR2 YFSETQ.

The table lists this clonotype with many counts. V is TRBV2 and J is TRBJ2-4; D might be TRBD1 or TRBD2, each matching 5 bases. Germline CDR1 SNHLY, CDR2 FYNNEI. Trimming stripped 6 bases from V and 1 base from J, with 13 bases between. The length of the CDR3 is 15 residues. This chain's CDR3 is CASREKWGAKNIQYF. CDR3 coding DNA: TGTGCCAGCAGAGAGAAGTGGGGGGCCAAAAACATTCAGTACTTC.

This clonotype was recorded at least ten times. The chain uses TRBV30 and TRBJ2-7; D remains ambiguous. Trimming removed 3 bases from V and 2 bases from J, with 8 bases in between. Germline CDR1 reads GTSNPN; CDR2 reads SVGIG (reference sequence). The CDR3 sequence is 12 residues long. The CDR3 coding sequence is TGTGCCTGGAGGAAAGGACCCTACGAGCAGTACTTC. This encodes CAWRKGPYEQYF.

The V and J genes are TRBV4-1 and TRBJ1-5; D remains ambiguous. V was clipped by 0 bases and J by 1 base, with 10 bases between them. CDR1 MGHRA and CDR2 YSYEKL come from the germline V gene. The CDR3 runs to 16 residues. CDR3 sequence: CASSQEVRRSNQPQHF. The CDR3 region has the DNA TGCGCCAGCAGCCAAGAAGTCAGAAGAAGCAATCAGCCCCAGCATTTT.

The genes are TRBV6-1 and TRBJ2-3; D perhaps matches TRBD2 (6 bases). V was clipped by 8 bases and J by 2 bases, with 11 bases between them. CDR3 size: 13 residues. In germline, CDR1 is MNHNS, CDR2 SASEGT. The CDR3 loop is CASRGRPTDTQYF. CDR3 DNA sequence: TGTGCCAGCCGAGGGAGGCCCACAGATACGCAGTATTTT.

Comments on this clonotype: A read error may explain this, as a much larger clone is one base away. J is TRBJ2-2 and V is TRBV3-1, with D unclear. Germline-derived CDR1 and CDR2 are LGHDT and YNNKEL (reference sequence). V was pared by 4 bases and J by 6 bases, with 12 bases between. The CDR3 runs 14 residues. CDR3 protein: CASSRGPPAGELFF. In DNA, the CDR3 is TGTGCCAGCAGCCGAGGCCCCCCCGCCGGGGAGCTGTTTTTT.

This clonotype has at least ten counts. This rearrangement joins TRBV6-5 to TRBJ2-5; D remains unclear. From germline, CDR1 is MNHEY and CDR2 SVGAGI. The V end was cut by 0 bases, the J end by 2 bases, with 13 bases between. The CDR3 is 16 residues long. CDR3 in amino acids: CASSYSSFPLQETQYF. DNA of the CDR3: TGTGCCAGCAGTTACTCGAGTTTTCCATTACAAGAGACCCAGTACTTC.

This clonotype was observed many times. The J gene is TRBJ2-3, the V gene TRBV2, with 15 bases identical to TRBD2. V dropped 8 bases and J dropped 1; count of bases not matched to a gene: 10. Germline CDR1 reads SNHLY; CDR2 reads FYNNEI. CDR3 length equals 18 residues. CDR3 region: CASQSRTSGRGRTDTQYF. The CDR3 DNA follows: TGTGCCAGCCAGTCGAGGACTAGCGGGAGGGGGCGCACAGATACGCAGTATTTT.

At least ten counts were recorded for this clonotype. The chain uses TRBV6-5 and TRBJ2-2; D not certain. CDR3 length: 14 amino acids. The ends were cut back, 2 bases at V and 3 bases at J, with 7 bases in the middle. Germline values: CDR1 MNHEY, CDR2 SVGAGI. CDR3 in amino acids: CASSYDLYTGELFF. The CDR3 DNA reads as TGTGCCAGCAGTTACGACCTATACACCGGGGAGCTGTTTTTT.

This chain links TRBV7-9 with TRBJ1-1; 8 positions match TRBD1. The V and J ends lost 3 bases and 4 bases, in that order; junction bases with no gene match: 4. CDR1 is SEHNR, CDR2 FQNEAQ, per germline (reference sequence). The CDR3 spans 14 residues. CDR3 amino acids: CASSFRQGSTEAFF. CDR3 in DNA: TGTGCCAGCAGCTTCCGACAGGGGAGCACTGAAGCTTTCTTT.

CDR3 sequence: CASSLRHENTEAFF. Written as DNA, the CDR3 is TGTGCCAGCAGTTTAAGGCACGAGAACACTGAAGCTTTCTTT. The rearrangement uses TRBV12-3 or TRBV12-4 and TRBJ1-1, with D uncertain. This CDR3 region has 14 residues. The V end lost 2 bases, the J end lost 1 base, and 8 bases lay between the germline ends.

This clonotype has a handful of counts. Here the CDR3 DNA reads TGTGCCAGTAGTGAAGACGGCACCGGGGAGCTGTTTTTT. It codes for CASSEDGTGELFF. The gene calls are TRBV19 and TRBJ2-2; D remains unclear. This CDR3 is built from 13 residues. Germline V gene sequence: CDR1 LNHDA, CDR2 SQIVND (reference sequence). V gave up 5 bases and J gave up 4 bases, with 8 bases separating them. The complete variable domain, with remaining parts taken from reference TRBV19 and TRBJ2-2, reads DGGITQSPKYLFRKEGQNVTLSCEQNLNHDAMYWYRQDPGQGLRLIYYSQIVNDFQKGDIAEGYSVSREKKESFPLTVTSAQKNPTAFYLCASSEDGTGELFFGEGSRLTVL.

This clonotype has ten or more counts. J is TRBJ2-7 and V is TRBV28, with 9 bases aligning to TRBD1. Germline lookup yields CDR1 MDHEN and CDR2 SYDVKM. The V and J ends lost 5 bases and 3 bases, in that order; junction bases with no gene match: 8. The CDR3 covers 15 residues. CDR3 protein: CASSPTGQGGYEQYF. The CDR3 DNA reads TGTGCCAGCAGTCCAACGGGACAGGGAGGCTACGAGCAGTACTTC. Combining the CDR3 with reference TRBV28 and TRBJ2-7 gives the whole variable domain DVKVTQSSRYLVKRTGEKVFLECVQDMDHENMFWYRQDPGLGLRLIYFSYDVKMKEKGDIPEGYSVSREKKERFSLILESASTNQTSMYLCASSPTGQGGYEQYFGPGTRLTVT.

This clonotype was picked up a small number of times. This chain joins TRBV18 and TRBJ1-4; D not resolved. The CDR3 is 13 amino acids. Trimming cost V 2 bases and J 8 bases, with 9 bases left between them. Germline V CDR1 and CDR2: KGHSH, LQKENI. The CDR3 region has the DNA TGTGCCAGCTCACCAGGGTTTGGGGAAAAACTGTTTTTT. Amino acid sequence: CASSPGFGEKLFF.

This clonotype has ten or more counts. This chain connects TRBV7-9 to TRBJ2-7; 10 positions match TRBD1. Germline V gives CDR1 SEHNR, CDR2 FQNEAQ (reference sequence). Trimming removed 4 bases from V and 5 bases from J; junction bases left unmatched: 8. The CDR3 consists of 15 residues. The CDR3 sequence is CASSSTGTGVDEQYF. CDR3 nucleotides: TGTGCCAGCAGCTCTACCGGGACAGGGGTTGACGAGCAGTACTTC.

The rearrangement links TRBV5-1 to TRBJ2-6; TRBD1 matches at 9 bases. Unmatched junction bases numbered 9, after V lost 3 bases and J lost 2 bases. Germline V gene sequence: CDR1 SGHRS, CDR2 YFSETQ. The length of the CDR3 is 18 residues. The CDR3, as DNA: TGCGCCAGCAGCTCGCTACCGACAGGGGGTGCTGGGGCCAACGTCCTGACTTTC. As protein: CASSSLPTGGAGANVLTF. The variable domain in full, completed from reference TRBV5-1 and TRBJ2-6, reads KAGVTQTPRYLIKTRGQQVTLSCSPISGHRSVSWYQQTPGQGLQFLFEYFSETQRNKGNFPGRFSGRQFSNSRSEMNVSTLELGDSALYLCASSSLPTGGAGANVLTFGAGSRLTVL.

This clonotype was picked up many times. This sequence joins TRBV28 and TRBJ1-2, with a possible D match to TRBD1 (5 bases). The CDR3 has 13 residues. The V gene lost 11 bases and the J gene lost 3 bases, with 16 bases spanning the gap. Germline CDR1 MDHEN, CDR2 SYDVKM. The chain's CDR3 is CASFPRGYYGYTF. The CDR3 DNA reads as TGTGCCTCCTTCCCGAGGGGCTACTATGGCTACACCTTC.

This clonotype occurred many times. The V and J genes are TRBV19 and TRBJ2-7; weak D call: TRBD2 (6 bases). There are 14 residues in the CDR3. Germline V gene sequence: CDR1 LNHDA, CDR2 SQIVND (reference sequence). Trimming removed 5 bases at V and 6 bases at J, with 17 bases between. CDR3 DNA: TGTGCCAGTAGTCGAACGGACTGGCGGGGCGAGCAGTACTTC. As protein: CASSRTDWRGEQYF.

This clonotype has at least ten counts. The V call is TRBV10-3, the J call TRBJ1-1; a weak D match, TRBD1 (5 bases). The CDR3 is made up of 13 amino acids. The germline V gene has CDR1 ENHRY and CDR2 SYGVKD. V was cut by 2 bases and J by 4 bases, with 8 bases left in between. CDR3 sequence (DNA): TGTGCCATCAGTGAGGGGGCCGGCACTGAAGCTTTCTTT. Translating it yields CAISEGAGTEAFF.

The table lists this clonotype with many counts. V is TRBV2 and J is TRBJ2-6, with TRBD1 as a possible D gene (5 bases). CDR1 and CDR2 (germline): SNHLY, FYNNEI. The CDR3 covers 16 residues. V shed 5 bases and J shed 3 bases, with 14 bases lying between them. The CDR3 DNA reads as TGTGCCAGCAGTAACTCAGGGAAATTTGGGGCCAACGTCCTGACTTTC. It encodes CASSNSGKFGANVLTF.

This clonotype has a count of ten or more. J is TRBJ1-6 and V is TRBV12-3 or TRBV12-4; D call uncertain. The CDR3 runs 15 residues. V dropped 5 bases and J dropped 0 bases, with 8 bases sitting between them. CDR3 DNA: TGTGCCAGCAGTCCTAGGGCCTCCTATAATTCACCCCTCCACTTT. This translates into CASSPRASYNSPLHF.